This passage covers 7 T cell receptor beta chains from one sample sequenced in a study of OX40 agonist ivuxolimab in advanced cancers. Sequencing was performed with immunoSEQ multiplex PCR; in TCRdb, only in-frame clones are kept and a portion is missing. The sample holds about 58,000 clones; approximately 80% are singletons and the top ten take around 1.9%. The sequencing here drew on CD4+ or CD8+ T cells sorted from blood, taken in a trial of the OX40 agonist ivuxolimab. Every receptor here comes from an adult with an advanced solid tumor such as melanoma, head and neck, liver or kidney cancer.

Worth noting for this clone: Other DNA sequences in this sample translate to the same CDR3. This chain joins TRBV7-9 and TRBJ2-3; no reliable D call. The CDR3 contains 12 residues. V lost 1 base, J lost 3 bases, and 2 bases lay in between. Germline CDR1 is SEHNR and CDR2 is FQNEAQ (reference sequence). The CDR3 sequence: CASSLDTDTQYF. For the CDR3, the DNA is TGTGCCAGCAGCTTAGATACAGATACGCAGTATTTT.

The chain combines TRBV5-1 with TRBJ1-6, with D possibly being TRBD1 (6 bases). CDR3 length: 15 residues. Germline lookup yields CDR1 SGHRS and CDR2 YFSETQ. The germline V and J ends were trimmed by 4 bases and 5 bases, with 13 bases remaining between them. CDR3 nucleotides: TGCGCCAGCAGCCGGGGGTGGACAGATAATTCACCCCTCCACTTT. Its translation is CASSRGWTDNSPLHF.

In this sample, this clone turned up a few times. V gene TRBV29-1 combines with J gene TRBJ2-3; D uncertain. Trimming shortened V by 5 bases and J by 4 bases, and 13 bases separated the two germline ends. This CDR3 is 13 amino acids long. The germline V gene has CDR1 SQVTM and CDR2 ANQGSEA. In DNA, the CDR3 is TGCAGCGTTTCCGGCAAGGCTTCAGATACGCAGTATTTT. It is translated as CSVSGKASDTQYF.

This chain uses TRBV18 with TRBJ2-5, with D possibly being TRBD1 (6 bases). This CDR3 is built from 14 residues. The V end lost 2 bases, the J end lost 3 bases, and 10 bases lay between the germline ends. Germline-derived CDR1 and CDR2 are KGHSH and LQKENI. The CDR3 reads CASSPIQGKETQYF. The CDR3 DNA follows: TGTGCCAGCTCACCAATACAGGGAAAAGAGACCCAGTACTTC.

The genes are TRBV2 and TRBJ2-1, with TRBD2 matching over 14 bases. The CDR3 totals 17 residues. Germline lookup yields CDR1 SNHLY and CDR2 FYNNEI. V lost 5 bases, J lost 4 bases, and 7 bases stayed unmatched. In DNA, the CDR3 is TGTGCCAGCAGTCGGGGACTAGCGGGAGTGGGGTACAATGAGCAGTTCTTC. Its translation: CASSRGLAGVGYNEQFF. Together with reference TRBV2 and TRBJ2-1, the CDR3 gives the full variable domain: EPEVTQTPSHQVTQMGQEVILRCVPISNHLYFYWYRQILGQKVEFLVSFYNNEISEKSEIFDDQFSVERPDGSNFTLKIRSTKLEDSAMYFCASSRGLAGVGYNEQFFGPGTRLTVL.

The V gene is TRBV19, the J gene TRBJ2-1; D is undetermined. Trimming took 2 bases from V and 0 from J, leaving 14 bases between them. The CDR3 has 17 amino acids. CDR1 LNHDA and CDR2 SQIVND come from the germline V gene (reference sequence). CDR3 protein: CASSITPHISSYNEQFF. The CDR3 coding sequence is TGTGCCAGTAGTATAACACCGCACATAAGCTCCTACAATGAGCAGTTCTTC. The complete variable domain, with remaining parts taken from reference TRBV19 and TRBJ2-1, reads DGGITQSPKYLFRKEGQNVTLSCEQNLNHDAMYWYRQDPGQGLRLIYYSQIVNDFQKGDIAEGYSVSREKKESFPLTVTSAQKNPTAFYLCASSITPHISSYNEQFFGPGTRLTVL.

The CDR3 spells CASSRDPNTGELFF. The CDR3 nucleotides are TGTGCCAGCAGTAGAGACCCAAACACCGGGGAGCTGTTTTTT. V gene TRBV27 combines with J gene TRBJ2-2; D not certain. Germline CDR1 MNHEY, CDR2 SMNVEV (reference sequence). V lost 5 bases and J lost 2, with 9 bases in between. This CDR3 has 14 amino acids.